This TCR beta chain was recovered during a study of T cell repertoires in urothelial bladder cancer. Here immunoSEQ multiplex PCR was the method, and the copy in TCRdb shows in-frame clones only, minus some. The sample shows roughly 2,000 clones, about 76% of them seen only once. CDR1 is GTSNPN, CDR2 SVGIG, per germline (reference sequence). CDR3 length equals 12 residues. Trimming stripped 0 bases from V and 2 bases from J, with 1 base between. V usage is TRBV30 and J usage is TRBJ2-2; unclear D gene. The sample was tumor-infiltrating cells from bladder cancer. This receptor was identified in a human donor with urothelial carcinoma. The CDR3 loop reads CAWSVNTGELFF. The CDR3, as DNA: TGTGCCTGGAGTGTAAACACCGGGGAGCTGTTTTTT.